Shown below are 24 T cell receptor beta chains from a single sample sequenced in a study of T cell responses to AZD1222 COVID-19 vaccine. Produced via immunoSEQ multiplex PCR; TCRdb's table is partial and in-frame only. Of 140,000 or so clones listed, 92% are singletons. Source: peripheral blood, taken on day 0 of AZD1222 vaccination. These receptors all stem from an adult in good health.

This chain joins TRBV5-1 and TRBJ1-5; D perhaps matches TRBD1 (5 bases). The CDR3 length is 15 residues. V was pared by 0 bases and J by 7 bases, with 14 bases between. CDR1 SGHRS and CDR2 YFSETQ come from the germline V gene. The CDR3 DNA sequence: TGCGCCAGCAGCTTGGGGGGTGGGGCATGGCAGCCCCAGCATTTT. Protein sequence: CASSLGGGAWQPQHF.

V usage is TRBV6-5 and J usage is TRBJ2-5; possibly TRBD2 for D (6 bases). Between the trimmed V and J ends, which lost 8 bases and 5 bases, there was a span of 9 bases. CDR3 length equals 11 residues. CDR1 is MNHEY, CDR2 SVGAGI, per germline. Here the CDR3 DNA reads TGTGCCAGCCGGGGGACGGAGACCCAGTACTTC. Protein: CASRGTETQYF.

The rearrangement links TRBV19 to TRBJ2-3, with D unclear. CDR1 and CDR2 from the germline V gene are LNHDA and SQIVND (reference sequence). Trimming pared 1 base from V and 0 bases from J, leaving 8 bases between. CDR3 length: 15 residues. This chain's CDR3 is CASSIVPVSTDTQYF. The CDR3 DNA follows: TGTGCCAGTAGTATAGTGCCAGTCAGCACAGATACGCAGTATTTT.

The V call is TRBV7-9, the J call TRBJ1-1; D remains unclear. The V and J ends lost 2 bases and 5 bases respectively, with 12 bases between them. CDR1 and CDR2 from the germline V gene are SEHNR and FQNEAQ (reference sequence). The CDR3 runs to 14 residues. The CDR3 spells CASSLIPLGTEAFF. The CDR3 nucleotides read TGTGCCAGCAGCTTAATCCCACTGGGAACTGAAGCTTTCTTT. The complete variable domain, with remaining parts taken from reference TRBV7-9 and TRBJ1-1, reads DTGVSQNPRHKITKRGQNVTFRCDPISEHNRLYWYRQTLGQGPEFLTYFQNEAQLEKSRLLSDRFSAERPKGSFSTLEIQRTEQGDSAMYLCASSLIPLGTEAFFGQGTRLTVV.

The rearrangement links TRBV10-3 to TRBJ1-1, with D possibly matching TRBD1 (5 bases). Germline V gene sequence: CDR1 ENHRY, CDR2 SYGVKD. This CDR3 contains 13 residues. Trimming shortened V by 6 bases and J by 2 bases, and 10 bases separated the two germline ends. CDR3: CAIRVDSNTEAFF. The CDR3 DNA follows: TGTGCCATCAGAGTAGACAGTAACACTGAAGCTTTCTTT.

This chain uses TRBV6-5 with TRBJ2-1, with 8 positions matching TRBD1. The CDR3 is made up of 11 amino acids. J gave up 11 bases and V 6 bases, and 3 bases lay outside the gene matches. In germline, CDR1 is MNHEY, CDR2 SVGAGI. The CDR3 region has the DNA TGTGCCAGCAGCCGGGACAGGAAGCAGTTCTTC. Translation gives CASSRDRKQFF.

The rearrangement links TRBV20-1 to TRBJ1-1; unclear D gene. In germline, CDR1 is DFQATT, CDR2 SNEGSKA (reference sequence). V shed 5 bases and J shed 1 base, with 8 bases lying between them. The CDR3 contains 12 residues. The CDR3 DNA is TGCAGTGCTTGTGCCCCGAACACTGAAGCTTTCTTT. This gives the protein CSACAPNTEAFF.

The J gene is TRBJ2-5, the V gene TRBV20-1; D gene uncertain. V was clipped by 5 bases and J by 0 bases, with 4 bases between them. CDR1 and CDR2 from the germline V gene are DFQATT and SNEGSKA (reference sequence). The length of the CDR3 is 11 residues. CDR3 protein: CSAQHQETQYF. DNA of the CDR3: TGCAGTGCTCAACACCAAGAGACCCAGTACTTC.

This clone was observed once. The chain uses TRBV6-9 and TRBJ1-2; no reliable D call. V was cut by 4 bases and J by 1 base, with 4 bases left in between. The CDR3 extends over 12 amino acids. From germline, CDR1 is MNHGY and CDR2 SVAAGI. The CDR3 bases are TGTGCCAGCAGTTCCTTTAACTATGGCTACACCTTC. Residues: CASSSFNYGYTF.

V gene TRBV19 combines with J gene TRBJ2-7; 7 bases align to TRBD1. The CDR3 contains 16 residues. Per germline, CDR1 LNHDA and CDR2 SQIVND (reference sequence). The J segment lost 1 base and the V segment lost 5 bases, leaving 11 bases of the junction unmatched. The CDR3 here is CASSGYRGIDSYEQYF. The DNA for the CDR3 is TGTGCCAGTAGTGGTTACAGGGGAATTGATTCCTACGAGCAGTACTTC.

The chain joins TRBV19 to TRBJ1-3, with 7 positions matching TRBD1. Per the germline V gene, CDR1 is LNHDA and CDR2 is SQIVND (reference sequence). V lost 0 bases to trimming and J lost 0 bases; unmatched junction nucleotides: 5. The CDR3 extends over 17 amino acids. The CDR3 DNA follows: TGTGCCAGTAGTATAGACCGGGACAGTAGCTCTGGAAACACCATATATTTT. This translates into CASSIDRDSSSGNTIYF.

The CDR3 DNA reads TGTGCCAGCAGCTCCCCGTCAGGGGGCGCCTACTATGGCTACACCTTC. Translating it yields CASSSPSGGAYYGYTF. V and J are TRBV7-9 and TRBJ1-2; 8 nucleotides line up with TRBD1. CDR1 SEHNR and CDR2 FQNEAQ come from the germline V gene (reference sequence). The ends lost 4 bases at V and 3 bases at J; junction bases unmatched: 10. The CDR3 spans 16 residues.

The CDR3 region has the DNA TGTGCCAGCAGCTTAGCTCCCAGGGGGCCCTCCTACAATGAGCAGTTCTTC. Its translation is CASSLAPRGPSYNEQFF. The chain carries TRBV7-9 and TRBJ2-1, with 8 bases that match TRBD1. Germline V gene sequence: CDR1 SEHNR, CDR2 FQNEAQ (reference sequence). Losses at the gene ends were 0 bases for V and 0 bases for J; bases not matched to a gene: 4. CDR3 size: 17 residues.

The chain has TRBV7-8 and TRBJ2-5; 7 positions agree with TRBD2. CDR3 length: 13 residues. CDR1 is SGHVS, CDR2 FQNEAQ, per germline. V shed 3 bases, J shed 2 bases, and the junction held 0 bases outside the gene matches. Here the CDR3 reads CASSLGGQETQYF. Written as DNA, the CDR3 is TGTGCCAGCAGCTTGGGGGGGCAAGAGACCCAGTACTTC.

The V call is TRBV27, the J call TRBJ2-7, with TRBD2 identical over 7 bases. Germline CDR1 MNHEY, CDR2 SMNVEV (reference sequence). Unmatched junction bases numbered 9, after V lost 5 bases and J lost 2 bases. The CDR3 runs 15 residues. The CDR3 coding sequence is TGTGCCAGCAGTCCGTCTAGCGGTGGAACCTACGAGCAGTACTTC. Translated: CASSPSSGGTYEQYF.

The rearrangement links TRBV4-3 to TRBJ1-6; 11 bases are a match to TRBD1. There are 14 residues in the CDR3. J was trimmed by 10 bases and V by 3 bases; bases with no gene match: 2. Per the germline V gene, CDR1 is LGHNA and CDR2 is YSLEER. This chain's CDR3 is CASSQDRGRSPLHF. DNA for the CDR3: TGCGCCAGCAGCCAGGACAGGGGGCGGTCACCCCTCCACTTT.

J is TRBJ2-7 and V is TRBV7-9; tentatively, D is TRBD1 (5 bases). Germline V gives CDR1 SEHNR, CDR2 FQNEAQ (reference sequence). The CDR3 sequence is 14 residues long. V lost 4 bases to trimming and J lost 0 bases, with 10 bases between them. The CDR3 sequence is CASSSQTDSYEQYF. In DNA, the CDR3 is TGTGCCAGCAGCTCACAGACAGACTCCTACGAGCAGTACTTC.

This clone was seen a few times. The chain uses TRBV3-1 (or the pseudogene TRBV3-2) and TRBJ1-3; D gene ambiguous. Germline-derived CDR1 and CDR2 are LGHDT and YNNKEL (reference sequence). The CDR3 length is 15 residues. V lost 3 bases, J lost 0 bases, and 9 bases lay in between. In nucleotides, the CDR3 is TGTGCCAGCAGCCAGACCCGGGTCTCTGGAAACACCATATATTTT. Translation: CASSQTRVSGNTIYF.

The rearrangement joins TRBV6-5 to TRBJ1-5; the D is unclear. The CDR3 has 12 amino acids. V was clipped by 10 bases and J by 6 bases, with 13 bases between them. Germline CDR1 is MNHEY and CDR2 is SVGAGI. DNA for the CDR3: TGTGCCATAGACAAGGCGGGTCAGCCCCAGCATTTT. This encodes CAIDKAGQPQHF.

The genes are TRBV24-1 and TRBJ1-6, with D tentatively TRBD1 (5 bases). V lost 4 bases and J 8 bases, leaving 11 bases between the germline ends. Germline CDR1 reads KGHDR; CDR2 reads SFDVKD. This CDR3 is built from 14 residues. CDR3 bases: TGTGCCACCAGTGAGGAGGGGCCCGATTCACCCCTCCACTTT. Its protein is CATSEEGPDSPLHF.

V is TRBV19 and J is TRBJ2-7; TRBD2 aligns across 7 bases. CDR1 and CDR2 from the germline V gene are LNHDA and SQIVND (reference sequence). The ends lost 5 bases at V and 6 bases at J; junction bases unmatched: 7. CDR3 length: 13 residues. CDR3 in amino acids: CASSPREVGEQYF. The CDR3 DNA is TGTGCCAGTAGTCCTCGGGAGGTGGGCGAGCAGTACTTC.

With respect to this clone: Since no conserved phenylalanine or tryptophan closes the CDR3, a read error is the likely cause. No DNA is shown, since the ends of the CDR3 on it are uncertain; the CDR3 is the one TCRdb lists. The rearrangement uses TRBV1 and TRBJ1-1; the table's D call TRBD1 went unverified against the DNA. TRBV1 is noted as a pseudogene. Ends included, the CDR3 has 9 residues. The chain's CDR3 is CTSSPNDRL.

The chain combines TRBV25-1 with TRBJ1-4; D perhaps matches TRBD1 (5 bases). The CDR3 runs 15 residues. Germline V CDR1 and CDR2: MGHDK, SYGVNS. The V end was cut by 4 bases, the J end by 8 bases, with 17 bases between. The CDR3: CASSGIMLWGEKLFF. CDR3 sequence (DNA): TGTGCCAGCAGTGGTATCATGCTTTGGGGGGAAAAACTGTTTTTT.

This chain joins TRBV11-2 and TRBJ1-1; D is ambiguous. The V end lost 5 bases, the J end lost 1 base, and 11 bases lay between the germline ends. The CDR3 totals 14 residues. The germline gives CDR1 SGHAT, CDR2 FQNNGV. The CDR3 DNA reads TGTGCCAGCAGCACCTGGACGAAGAACACTGAAGCTTTCTTT. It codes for CASSTWTKNTEAFF.